Presented here are 25 T cell receptor beta chains from one specimen sequenced in a study of blood T cell repertoires in COVID-19. The protocol was immunoSEQ multiplex PCR, while the TCRdb copy is restricted to in-frame clones and leaves out a portion. Here the sample spans about 200,000 clones, around 84% being singletons. Sequences were obtained from peripheral blood. These receptor sequences come from a man in his fifties or sixties with active or convalescent COVID-19.

The V gene is TRBV25-1, the J gene TRBJ1-4; 8 nucleotides align to TRBD1. The CDR3 contains 14 residues. Germline lookup yields CDR1 MGHDK and CDR2 SYGVNS. Trimming at V came to 4 bases and at J to 7 bases, leaving 5 bases not matched to a gene. CDR3 nucleotide sequence: TGTGCCAGCAGTGGACAGGGGTTAGGTGAAAAACTGTTTTTT. This gives the protein CASSGQGLGEKLFF.

The chain joins TRBV6-6 to TRBJ1-6, with D perhaps matching TRBD1 (6 bases). V gave up 5 bases and J gave up 0 bases, with 14 bases separating them. Germline loops: CDR1 MNHNY, CDR2 SVGAGI (reference sequence). This CDR3 region has 17 residues. DNA of the CDR3: TGTGCCAGCAGTCGAGGGGGGGTGAGCTCCTATAATTCACCCCTCCACTTT. This codes for CASSRGGVSSYNSPLHF.

The chain joins TRBV6-2 or TRBV6-3 to TRBJ1-5; a weak D match, TRBD1 (6 bases). CDR1 is MNHEY, CDR2 SVGEGT, per germline. V was cut by 5 bases and J by 3 bases, with 14 bases left in between. This CDR3 spans 15 amino acids. CDR3 sequence reads: CASSQNRVHNQPQHF. The CDR3, as DNA: TGTGCCAGCAGTCAAAACAGGGTCCACAATCAGCCCCAGCATTTT.

This clone appeared a single time. The V call is TRBV13, the J call TRBJ2-1; weak D call: TRBD2 (6 bases). Germline values: CDR1 PRHDT, CDR2 FYEKMQ (reference sequence). Trimming shortened V by 0 bases and J by 0 bases, and 6 bases separated the two germline ends. CDR3 size: 15 residues. This CDR3 reads CASSLGTSSYNEQFF. CDR3 coding DNA: TGTGCCAGCAGCTTAGGGACTAGCTCCTACAATGAGCAGTTCTTC.

V and J are TRBV11-2 and TRBJ2-5; 8 nucleotides line up with TRBD1. Looked up from germline, CDR1 is SGHAT and CDR2 is FQNNGV. The CDR3 is made up of 15 amino acids. V was pared by 5 bases and J by 2 bases, with 7 bases of the junction left unmatched. The DNA of the CDR3 is TGTGCCAGCAGCATAAGGGGACAGGTACAAGAGACCCAGTACTTC. Amino acid sequence: CASSIRGQVQETQYF.

As regards this clone: A read error may account for a junction end that differs from germline. This rearrangement joins TRBV2 to TRBJ1-5, with TRBD1 identical over 8 bases. The CDR3 is made up of 15 amino acids. Germline CDR1 SNHLY, CDR2 FYNNEI. The CDR3 DNA sequence: TGTGCCAGCAGGGAAGGGACAGGCCACAATCAGCCCCAGCATTTT. This gives the protein CASREGTGHNQPQHF.

The chain combines TRBV9 with TRBJ2-3, with TRBD2 identical over 10 bases. The CDR3 totals 14 residues. Germline CDR1 is SGDLS and CDR2 is YYNGEE. Trimming removed 4 bases from V and 4 bases from J; junction bases left unmatched: 3. For the CDR3, the DNA is TGTGCCAGCAGCCCAGGGACTAGCGCAGATACGCAGTATTTT. This encodes CASSPGTSADTQYF.

The rearrangement joins TRBV27 to TRBJ2-7; 7 bases map to TRBD1. With V trimmed by 5 bases and J by 5 bases, 6 bases remained unmatched. The germline V gene encodes CDR1 MNHEY and CDR2 SMNVEV (reference sequence). The CDR3 consists of 13 residues. The CDR3 loop is CASSPPDRHEQYV. DNA of the CDR3: TGTGCCAGCAGTCCACCGGACAGGCACGAGCAGTACGTC.

The rearrangement links TRBV10-3 to TRBJ2-3; 9 bases agree with TRBD2. Trimming took 0 bases from V and 6 from J; bases not matched to a gene: 7. Germline V gives CDR1 ENHRY, CDR2 SYGVKD. The CDR3 is 16 amino acids. The CDR3 DNA reads TGTGCCATCAGTGAGTCGCTGCGGGGGGGCGTGGATACGCAGTATTTT. It is translated as CAISESLRGGVDTQYF.

The V call is TRBV18, the J call TRBJ1-2; 8 bases agree with TRBD1. Germline CDR1 reads KGHSH; CDR2 reads LQKENI. V was pared by 6 bases and J by 4 bases, with 10 bases of the junction left unmatched. The CDR3 contains 15 residues. For the CDR3, the DNA is TGTGCCAGCTCGAACCAGGGGGCCCCAGGCTATGGCTACACCTTC. Protein product: CASSNQGAPGYGYTF.

This chain joins TRBV6-2 or TRBV6-3 and TRBJ1-5, with 7 bases that match TRBD1. Germline CDR1 MNHEY, CDR2 SVGEGT. The CDR3 extends over 16 amino acids. V shed 6 bases, J shed 0 bases, and the junction held 8 bases outside the gene matches. CDR3 sequence (DNA): TGTGCCAGCAGCGAGACAGGGAGGTATAGCAATCAGCCCCAGCATTTT. Translated, it gives CASSETGRYSNQPQHF.

This chain connects TRBV6-1 to TRBJ2-7; 10 bases agree with TRBD1. The CDR3 spans 15 residues. Germline V gene sequence: CDR1 MNHNS, CDR2 SASEGT. With V trimmed by 2 bases and J by 6 bases, 7 bases remained unmatched. The CDR3 here is CASSERSRTGGEQYV. For the CDR3, the DNA is TGTGCCAGCAGTGAAAGGTCCCGGACAGGGGGCGAGCAGTACGTC.

V and J are TRBV11-2 and TRBJ2-5, with 8 bases aligning to TRBD1. The CDR3 has 15 amino acids. Trimming cost V 5 bases and J 5 bases; bases outside gene matches: 10. Germline lookup yields CDR1 SGHAT and CDR2 FQNNGV. Written as DNA, the CDR3 is TGTGCCAGCAGCACCAGGGGGCTACTCAGGGAGACCCAGTACTTC. This translates into CASSTRGLLRETQYF.

The chain carries TRBV5-1 and TRBJ2-5; the D gene is possibly TRBD2 (5 bases). The germline CDR1 and CDR2 sequences are SGHRS and YFSETQ. Trimming took 0 bases from V and 1 from J, leaving 16 bases between them. The CDR3 is 17 amino acids. As DNA, the CDR3 is TGCGCCAGCAGCTTGGTACCACAGCGGACCCCCCAAGAGACCCAGTACTTC. Translation: CASSLVPQRTPQETQYF.

This clone was found a few times. This chain links TRBV7-9 with TRBJ1-5; 9 nucleotides align to TRBD1. The germline V gene has CDR1 SEHNR and CDR2 FQNEAQ (reference sequence). Trimming took 5 bases from V and 3 from J; bases not matched to a gene: 5. The CDR3 has 15 residues. The CDR3 nucleotides are TGTGCCAGCAGCAAACAGGGGGCCGACAATCAGCCCCAGCATTTT. Residues: CASSKQGADNQPQHF.

The chain combines TRBV18 with TRBJ2-1; 11 nucleotides line up with TRBD2. The CDR3 extends over 16 amino acids. The V gene's germline CDR1 is KGHSH and CDR2 LQKENI. V lost 5 bases, J lost 8 bases, and 11 bases stayed unmatched. The CDR3 coding sequence is TGTGCCAGCTCATTTCTAGCGGGAGGAGGGGATGATGAGCAGTTCTTC. Translation gives CASSFLAGGGDDEQFF.

This clone was seen more than once but under ten times. This sequence joins TRBV4-2 and TRBJ2-2, with 11 nucleotides matching TRBD2. The V segment lost 3 bases and the J segment 7 bases; nucleotides outside the gene matches: 7. Germline V gene data show CDR1 as LGHNA and CDR2 as YNFKEQ. The CDR3 contains 16 residues. The CDR3 DNA is TGTGCCAGCAGCCACCTAACTAGCGGGAGAATCGGGGAGCTGTTTTTT. The encoded protein is CASSHLTSGRIGELFF.

This sequence joins TRBV7-2 and TRBJ2-3, with 13 bases identical to TRBD2. Germline-derived CDR1 and CDR2 are SGHTA and FQGNSA. The length of the CDR3 is 16 residues. V dropped 2 bases and J dropped 6; count of bases not matched to a gene: 5. CDR3 amino acids: CASSLLGLAGEDTQYF. The DNA of the CDR3 is TGTGCCAGCAGCTTACTCGGACTAGCGGGGGAGGATACGCAGTATTTT.

The CDR3 loop is CASSRRGNTEAFF. The CDR3 DNA reads TGTGCCAGTTCACGGAGGGGGAACACTGAAGCTTTCTTT. The chain employs TRBV19 and TRBJ1-1; a possible D gene is TRBD1 (5 bases). The germline V gene has CDR1 LNHDA and CDR2 SQIVND (reference sequence). The CDR3 consists of 13 residues. With 8 bases removed from V and 1 base from J, the gap between germline ends came to 11 bases. The entire variable domain, with the rest obtained from reference TRBV19 and TRBJ1-1, is as follows: DGGITQSPKYLFRKEGQNVTLSCEQNLNHDAMYWYRQDPGQGLRLIYYSQIVNDFQKGDIAEGYSVSREKKESFPLTVTSAQKNPTAFYLCASSRRGNTEAFFGQGTRLTVV.

V and J are TRBV5-1 and TRBJ1-1; TRBD1 is a possible D gene (5 bases). CDR3 length equals 14 residues. The V gene's germline CDR1 is SGHRS and CDR2 YFSETQ. The V end was cut by 0 bases, the J end by 3 bases, with 9 bases between. The CDR3 DNA follows: TGCGCCAGCAGCTTGGCCACAGGTTACACTGAAGCTTTCTTT. It is translated as CASSLATGYTEAFF.

The rearrangement joins TRBV29-1 to TRBJ1-2; D gene unclear. Germline V lookup: CDR1 SQVTM, CDR2 ANQGSEA. V lost 0 bases, J lost 4 bases, and 6 bases lay in between. The CDR3 length is 12 residues. The CDR3 sequence: CSVEDSSYGYTF. The CDR3 region has the DNA TGCAGCGTTGAAGATTCGTCCTATGGCTACACCTTC.

The CDR3 region is CASSVDVTGAYEQYF. The CDR3 DNA sequence: TGTGCCAGCAGCGTAGACGTCACCGGGGCCTACGAGCAGTACTTC. V and J are TRBV9 and TRBJ2-7, with TRBD2 as a possible D gene (5 bases). The CDR3 extends over 15 amino acids. The V gene's germline CDR1 is SGDLS and CDR2 YYNGEE. V dropped 0 bases and J dropped 2 bases, with 12 bases sitting between them. Using reference TRBV9 and TRBJ2-7 for the parts outside the CDR3, the full variable domain is DSGVTQTPKHLITATGQRVTLRCSPRSGDLSVYWYQQSLDQGLQFLIQYYNGEERAKGNILERFSAQQFPDLHSELNLSSLELGDSALYFCASSVDVTGAYEQYFGPGTRLTVT.

This sequence joins TRBV15 and TRBJ1-1; 12 bases are a match to TRBD1. The CDR3 is 22 amino acids. Germline V gives CDR1 LNHNV, CDR2 YYDKDF (reference sequence). V lost 2 bases, J lost 1 base, and 20 bases stayed unmatched. The CDR3 region is CATSRNPPWGQGARKANTEAFF. The CDR3 nucleotides are TGTGCCACCAGCAGAAACCCCCCATGGGGACAGGGGGCGCGTAAAGCGAACACTGAAGCTTTCTTT. Together with reference TRBV15 and TRBJ1-1, the CDR3 gives the full variable domain: DAMVIQNPRYQVTQFGKPVTLSCSQTLNHNVMYWYQQKSSQAPKLLFHYYDKDFNNEADTPDNFQSRRPNTSFCFLDIRSPGLGDTAMYLCATSRNPPWGQGARKANTEAFFGQGTRLTVV.

This clone came up once. The chain recombines TRBV27 with TRBJ2-7, with TRBD2 identical over 11 bases. The CDR3 length is 15 residues. Per germline, CDR1 MNHEY and CDR2 SMNVEV (reference sequence). V was clipped by 2 bases and J by 5 bases; unmatched bases: 5. The CDR3 region is CASSLVSGRGDEQYF. In nucleotides, the CDR3 is TGTGCCAGCAGTTTAGTTAGCGGGAGGGGCGACGAGCAGTACTTC.

The V call is TRBV27, the J call TRBJ2-6; 8 positions match TRBD1. Germline loops: CDR1 MNHEY, CDR2 SMNVEV (reference sequence). The V segment lost 5 bases and the J segment 4 bases; nucleotides outside the gene matches: 4. This CDR3 contains 15 residues. CDR3 DNA: TGTGCCAGCAGTGGCAGGGGGCGGGGGGCCAACGTCCTGACTTTC. It is translated as CASSGRGRGANVLTF.